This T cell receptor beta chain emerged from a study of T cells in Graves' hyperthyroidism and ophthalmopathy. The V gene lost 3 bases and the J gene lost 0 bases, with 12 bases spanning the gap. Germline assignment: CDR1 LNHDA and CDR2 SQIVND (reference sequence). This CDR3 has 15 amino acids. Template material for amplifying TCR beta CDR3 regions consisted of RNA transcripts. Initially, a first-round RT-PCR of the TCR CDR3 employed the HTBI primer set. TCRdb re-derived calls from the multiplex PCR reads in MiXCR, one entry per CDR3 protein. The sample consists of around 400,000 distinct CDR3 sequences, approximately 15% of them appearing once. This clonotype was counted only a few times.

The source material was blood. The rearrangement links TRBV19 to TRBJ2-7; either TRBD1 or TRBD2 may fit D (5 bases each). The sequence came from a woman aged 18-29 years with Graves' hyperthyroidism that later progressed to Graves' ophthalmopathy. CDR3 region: CASSMAWGSSYEQYF. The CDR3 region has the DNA TGTGCCAGTAGTATGGCGTGGGGGAGCTCCTACGAGCAGTACTTC.